This entry lists 26 T cell receptor beta chains sequenced from one sample in a study of T cell changes during pregnancy in multiple sclerosis. Sequencing used immunoSEQ multiplex PCR; TCRdb keeps in-frame clones, though not all of them. Here the sample spans over 70,000 clones, 94% being singletons. Material: peripheral blood, obtained in the third trimester of pregnancy. Every receptor here comes from a female donor with multiple sclerosis, enrolled in a pregnancy study.

The chain uses TRBV7-2 and TRBJ2-2, with D possibly TRBD2 on 5 matching bases. Per the germline V gene, CDR1 is SGHTA and CDR2 is FQGNSA. The CDR3 is made up of 14 amino acids. V gave up 5 bases and J gave up 1 base, with 8 bases separating them. CDR3 in DNA: TGTGCCAGCAGCGCGAGCGGGAACACCGGGGAGCTGTTTTTT. This encodes CASSASGNTGELFF.

The chain joins TRBV27 to TRBJ2-5; 10 nucleotides match TRBD2. The length of the CDR3 is 16 residues. Unmatched junction bases numbered 11, after V lost 5 bases and J lost 5 bases. The germline V gene has CDR1 MNHEY and CDR2 SMNVEV (reference sequence). DNA for the CDR3: TGTGCCAGCAGTCGATGGACTAGCGGTGCCCGGGAGACCCAGTACTTC. It codes for CASSRWTSGARETQYF.

This rearrangement joins TRBV7-9 to TRBJ2-1; 13 bases match TRBD2. The CDR3 is made up of 16 amino acids. Germline V lookup: CDR1 SEHNR, CDR2 FQNEAQ (reference sequence). The junction had 9 bases not matched to a gene; V was cut back by 4 bases and J by 9 bases. CDR3 sequence reads: CASSSSGLAGLGEQFF. CDR3 DNA sequence: TGTGCCAGCAGCTCCTCGGGACTAGCGGGACTAGGTGAGCAGTTCTTC.

The chain carries TRBV7-8 and TRBJ2-1; 7 nucleotides match TRBD2. This CDR3 is 17 amino acids long. J was trimmed by 0 bases and V by 6 bases; bases with no gene match: 11. Germline loops: CDR1 SGHVS, CDR2 FQNEAQ. CDR3 in amino acids: CASREGSGTSSYNEQFF. Here the CDR3 DNA reads TGTGCCAGCAGAGAGGGAAGCGGGACGAGCTCCTACAATGAGCAGTTCTTC.

This chain links TRBV27 with TRBJ2-1; TRBD1 is a possible D gene (5 bases). This CDR3 region has 14 residues. Between the trimmed V and J ends, which lost 4 bases and 0 bases, there was a span of 7 bases. Germline V CDR1 and CDR2: MNHEY, SMNVEV (reference sequence). CDR3: CASSWTSSYNEQFF. CDR3 sequence (DNA): TGTGCCAGCAGTTGGACAAGCTCCTACAATGAGCAGTTCTTC.

The J gene is TRBJ2-6, the V gene TRBV19; no clear D gene. CDR1 is LNHDA, CDR2 SQIVND, per germline (reference sequence). The CDR3 spans 15 residues. V shed 3 bases and J shed 4 bases, with 10 bases lying between them. Here the CDR3 reads CASSIHTTGANVLTF. In nucleotides, the CDR3 is TGTGCCAGTAGTATCCATACCACAGGGGCCAACGTCCTGACTTTC. The full variable domain, in which reference TRBV19 and TRBJ2-6 provide the parts outside the CDR3, is DGGITQSPKYLFRKEGQNVTLSCEQNLNHDAMYWYRQDPGQGLRLIYYSQIVNDFQKGDIAEGYSVSREKKESFPLTVTSAQKNPTAFYLCASSIHTTGANVLTFGAGSRLTVL.

The chain employs TRBV19 and TRBJ2-7; perhaps TRBD1 as D (5 bases). This CDR3 spans 15 amino acids. Germline CDR1 LNHDA, CDR2 SQIVND (reference sequence). Deletions cut 0 bases from V and 1 base from J, with 10 bases between. DNA of the CDR3: TGTGCCAGTAGTATAGACAGGACATTGTCCTACGAGCAGTACTTC. It encodes CASSIDRTLSYEQYF.

This chain links TRBV6-5 with TRBJ2-3, with 8 positions matching TRBD2. The germline V gene encodes CDR1 MNHEY and CDR2 SVGAGI. This CDR3 is 15 amino acids long. V lost 4 bases and J lost 1; bases outside the gene matches: 4. Written as DNA, the CDR3 is TGTGCCAGCAGTTCGGAGACTAGCGGCACAGATACGCAGTATTTT. It translates to CASSSETSGTDTQYF.

The V call is TRBV5-1, the J call TRBJ1-4; 7 bases agree with TRBD1. V trimming: 6 bases; J trimming: 3 bases; junction bases outside the gene matches: 8. This CDR3 spans 15 amino acids. Germline assignment: CDR1 SGHRS and CDR2 YFSETQ. This CDR3 is CASTQGEEANEKLFF. CDR3 sequence (DNA): TGCGCCAGCACCCAGGGGGAGGAAGCTAATGAAAAACTGTTTTTT.

The chain carries TRBV6-5 and TRBJ2-7; 7 bases are a match to TRBD1. V lost 2 bases to trimming and J lost 6 bases; unmatched junction nucleotides: 7. Germline CDR1 reads MNHEY; CDR2 reads SVGAGI. This CDR3 comprises 14 residues. DNA of the CDR3: TGTGCCAGCAGTTACGACAGGGCAACCAGCGAGCAGTACTTC. Translation gives CASSYDRATSEQYF.

This CDR3 reads CASSYKGLTQYF. The CDR3 DNA reads as TGTGCCAGCAGCTATAAGGGACTTACGCAGTATTTT. The chain is built from TRBV6-5 and TRBJ2-3; TRBD2 is a possible D gene (6 bases). V lost 6 bases to trimming and J lost 8 bases, with 12 bases between them. Germline values: CDR1 MNHEY, CDR2 SVGAGI. The CDR3 contains 12 residues.

This sequence joins TRBV2 and TRBJ2-4, with a weak D call TRBD2 (6 bases). The CDR3 loop spans 18 amino acids. Germline-derived CDR1 and CDR2 are SNHLY and FYNNEI. Trimming cost V 0 bases and J 2 bases, with 17 bases left between them. CDR3 region: CASSEARGGASPKNIQYF. The CDR3 nucleotides are TGTGCCAGCAGTGAAGCGCGTGGAGGGGCTAGTCCCAAAAACATTCAGTACTTC.

The chain joins TRBV7-2 to TRBJ2-5; no clear D. V was trimmed by 5 bases and J by 5 bases, leaving 9 bases between them. The CDR3 sequence is 12 residues long. CDR1 and CDR2 from the germline V gene are SGHTA and FQGNSA. CDR3 loop: CASSPMVETQYF. In DNA form, the CDR3 reads TGTGCCAGCAGCCCTATGGTGGAGACCCAGTACTTC.

The rearrangement uses TRBV6-1 and TRBJ2-1; D gene ambiguous. Germline values: CDR1 MNHNS, CDR2 SASEGT. The CDR3 is 14 residues long. V gave up 2 bases and J gave up 5 bases, with 10 bases separating them. CDR3 loop: CASSESSRDNEQFF. The CDR3 DNA follows: TGTGCCAGCAGTGAATCGAGCCGGGACAATGAGCAGTTCTTC.

V usage is TRBV20-1 and J usage is TRBJ1-1, with D uncertain. Looked up from germline, CDR1 is DFQATT and CDR2 is SNEGSKA (reference sequence). V gave up 6 bases and J gave up 4 bases, with 9 bases separating them. The CDR3 contains 11 residues. The CDR3 bases are TGCAGTGCAGGCAGACTCACTGAAGCTTTCTTT. The encoded protein is CSAGRLTEAFF.

V is TRBV20-1 and J is TRBJ2-1, with D tentatively TRBD2 (7 bases). The germline V and J ends were trimmed by 7 bases and 12 bases, with 16 bases remaining between them. This CDR3 comprises 11 residues. From germline, CDR1 is DFQATT and CDR2 SNEGSKA (reference sequence). DNA of the CDR3: TGCAGTGTCTCCCGGGGAGGGGGGCAGTTCTTC. This gives the protein CSVSRGGGQFF.

This sequence joins TRBV5-1 and TRBJ2-3; possibly TRBD2 for D (6 bases). Germline CDR1 is SGHRS and CDR2 is YFSETQ. Trimming left V 3 bases short and J 3 bases short, with 8 bases between. The CDR3 is made up of 13 amino acids. This CDR3 is CASSSGLTDTQYF. The DNA of the CDR3 is TGCGCCAGCAGCTCAGGACTAACAGATACGCAGTATTTT.

The CDR3 protein is CATSGLAGGSDNEQFF. The CDR3 bases are TGTGCCACCTCGGGACTAGCGGGAGGATCCGACAATGAGCAGTTCTTC. The rearrangement links TRBV27 to TRBJ2-1, with 15 bases identical to TRBD2. CDR1 MNHEY and CDR2 SMNVEV come from the germline V gene (reference sequence). The CDR3 sequence is 16 residues long. V was clipped by 10 bases and J by 5 bases; unmatched bases: 9.

V gene TRBV28 combines with J gene TRBJ1-5; 7 positions match TRBD1. Germline trimming cut 5 bases from V and 3 bases from J; bases unmatched to any gene: 4. The V gene's germline CDR1 is MDHEN and CDR2 SYDVKM. The CDR3 runs to 14 residues. This chain's CDR3 is CASSVRGNNQPQHF. CDR3 in DNA: TGTGCCAGCAGTGTCAGGGGGAACAATCAGCCCCAGCATTTT.

Only a few counts were recorded for this clone. This sequence joins TRBV2 and TRBJ1-5; 7 nucleotides line up with TRBD1. V gave up 5 bases and J gave up 4 bases; unmatched junction bases: 5. Germline V gives CDR1 SNHLY, CDR2 FYNNEI. This CDR3 has 14 amino acids. The CDR3 sequence is CASSITGANQPQHF. In nucleotides, the CDR3 is TGTGCCAGCAGTATCACAGGGGCTAATCAGCCCCAGCATTTT.

The chain couples TRBV28 to TRBJ2-1, with 14 bases matching TRBD2. The CDR3 has 14 residues. V shed 6 bases and J 6 bases; nucleotides not matched to a gene: 1. Germline-derived CDR1 and CDR2 are MDHEN and SYDVKM. The CDR3 loop is CASRGTSGSNEQFF. The DNA of the CDR3 is TGTGCCAGCAGGGGGACTAGCGGGAGCAATGAGCAGTTCTTC.

This chain links TRBV2 with TRBJ1-3; D may be TRBD1 (5 bases). The CDR3 has 13 residues. Trimming stripped 11 bases from V and 2 bases from J, with 13 bases between. In germline, CDR1 is SNHLY, CDR2 FYNNEI. CDR3: CARRRGAGNTIYF. The CDR3 region has the DNA TGTGCCCGAAGGCGGGGCGCTGGAAACACCATATATTTT.

V is TRBV28 and J is TRBJ1-5; TRBD1 matches 8 bases. V was clipped by 5 bases and J by 7 bases; unmatched bases: 10. CDR3 size: 15 residues. Germline V lookup: CDR1 MDHEN, CDR2 SYDVKM. The CDR3 loop reads CASSSTGTGAQPQHF. The CDR3 nucleotides read TGTGCCAGCAGTAGTACCGGGACAGGTGCGCAGCCCCAGCATTTT.

The chain combines TRBV28 with TRBJ2-7; perhaps TRBD2 as D (5 bases). This CDR3 has 14 amino acids. CDR1 is MDHEN, CDR2 SYDVKM, per germline. Trimming stripped 3 bases from V and 0 bases from J, with 9 bases between. The chain's CDR3 is CASSFRGFSYEQYF. The CDR3 DNA follows: TGTGCCAGCAGTTTCCGGGGATTCTCCTACGAGCAGTACTTC.

The chain joins TRBV5-4 to TRBJ2-1; 10 bases are shared with TRBD2. In germline, CDR1 is SGHNT, CDR2 YYREEE (reference sequence). The CDR3 contains 18 residues. J was trimmed by 6 bases and V by 0 bases; bases with no gene match: 12. The CDR3 loop reads CASSLARASGRVSNEQFF. The CDR3 DNA reads as TGTGCCAGCAGCTTGGCCAGGGCTAGCGGGAGAGTCTCCAATGAGCAGTTCTTC.

V and J are TRBV27 and TRBJ2-7; TRBD1 agrees at 7 bases. Germline loops: CDR1 MNHEY, CDR2 SMNVEV (reference sequence). V gave up 5 bases and J gave up 3 bases; unmatched junction bases: 10. This CDR3 has 15 amino acids. The CDR3 coding sequence is TGTGCCAGCAGTCCCGGGGCAGGGGGTAACTACGAGCAGTACTTC. Translating gives CASSPGAGGNYEQYF.